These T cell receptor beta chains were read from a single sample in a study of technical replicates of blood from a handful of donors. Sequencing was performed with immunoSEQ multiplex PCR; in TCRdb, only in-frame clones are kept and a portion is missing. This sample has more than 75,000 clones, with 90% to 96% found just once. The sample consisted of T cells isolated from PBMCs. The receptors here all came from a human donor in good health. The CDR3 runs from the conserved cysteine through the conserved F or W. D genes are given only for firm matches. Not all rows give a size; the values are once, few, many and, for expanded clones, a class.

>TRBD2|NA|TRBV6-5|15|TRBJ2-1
CASSLAGGFYNEQFF
TGTGCCAGCAGTTTAGCGGGAGGGTTCTACAATGAGCAGTTCTTC
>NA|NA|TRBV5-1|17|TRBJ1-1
CASSSNRDKGLSAEAFF
TGCGCCAGCAGCTCGAACCGGGACAAAGGATTGAGCGCTGAAGCTTTCTTT
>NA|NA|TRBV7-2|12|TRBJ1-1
CASSLTNREAFF
TGTGCCAGCAGCTTGACGAACAGGGAAGCTTTCTTT
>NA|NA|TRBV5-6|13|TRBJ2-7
CASSLGRAGEQYF
TGTGCCAGCAGCTTGGGTAGGGCGGGCGAGCAGTACTTC
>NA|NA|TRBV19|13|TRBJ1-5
CASSSPGNQPQHF
TGTGCCAGTAGTTCCCCCGGCAATCAGCCCCAGCATTTT
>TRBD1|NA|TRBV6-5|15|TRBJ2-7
CASSYSRSRGPEQYF
TGTGCCAGCAGTTACTCTCGAAGCAGGGGGCCTGAGCAGTACTTC
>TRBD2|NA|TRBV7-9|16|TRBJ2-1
CASSLAGTSGMDEQFF
TGTGCCAGCAGCTTGGCCGGGACTAGCGGGATGGACGAGCAGTTCTTC
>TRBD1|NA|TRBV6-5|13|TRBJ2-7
CASYRDRGYEQYF
TGTGCCAGTTACCGGGACAGGGGCTACGAGCAGTACTTC
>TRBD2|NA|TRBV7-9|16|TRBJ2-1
CASSTSGGGIGNEQFF
TGTGCCAGCAGCACTAGCGGGGGCGGGATTGGCAATGAGCAGTTCTTC
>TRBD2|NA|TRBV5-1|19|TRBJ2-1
CASSRVGALTSGRHNEQFF
TGCGCCAGCAGCCGAGTCGGGGCGTTGACTAGCGGGAGACACAATGAGCAGTTCTTC
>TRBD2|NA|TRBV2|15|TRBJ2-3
CASSGPSGAKDTQYF
TGTGCCAGCAGTGGTCCTAGCGGAGCAAAAGATACGCAGTATTTT
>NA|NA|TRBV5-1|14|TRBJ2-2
CASRPTANTGELFF
TGCGCCAGCAGGCCAACAGCGAACACCGGGGAGCTGTTTTTT
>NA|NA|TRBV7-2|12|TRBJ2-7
CASSLISYEQYF
TGTGCCAGCAGCTTAATCAGCTACGAGCAGTACTTC
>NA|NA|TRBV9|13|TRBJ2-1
CASSPPGVNEQFF
TGTGCCAGCAGCCCTCCGGGTGTGAATGAGCAGTTCTTC
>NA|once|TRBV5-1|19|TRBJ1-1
CASSLETAPLRQVWTEAFF
TGCGCCAGCAGCTTGGAAACGGCACCGCTTCGACAGGTTTGGACTGAAGCTTTCTTT
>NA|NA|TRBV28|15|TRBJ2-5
CASSFQLTGSETQYF
TGTGCCAGCAGTTTCCAATTAACAGGGTCCGAGACCCAGTACTTC
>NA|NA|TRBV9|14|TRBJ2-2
CASSYSTATGELFF
TGTGCCAGCAGCTATAGTACTGCTACCGGGGAGCTGTTTTTT
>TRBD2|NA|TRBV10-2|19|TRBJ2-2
CASRPPGLAGALNTGELFF
TGCGCCAGCAGGCCTCCGGGACTAGCGGGAGCCTTGAACACCGGGGAGCTGTTTTTT